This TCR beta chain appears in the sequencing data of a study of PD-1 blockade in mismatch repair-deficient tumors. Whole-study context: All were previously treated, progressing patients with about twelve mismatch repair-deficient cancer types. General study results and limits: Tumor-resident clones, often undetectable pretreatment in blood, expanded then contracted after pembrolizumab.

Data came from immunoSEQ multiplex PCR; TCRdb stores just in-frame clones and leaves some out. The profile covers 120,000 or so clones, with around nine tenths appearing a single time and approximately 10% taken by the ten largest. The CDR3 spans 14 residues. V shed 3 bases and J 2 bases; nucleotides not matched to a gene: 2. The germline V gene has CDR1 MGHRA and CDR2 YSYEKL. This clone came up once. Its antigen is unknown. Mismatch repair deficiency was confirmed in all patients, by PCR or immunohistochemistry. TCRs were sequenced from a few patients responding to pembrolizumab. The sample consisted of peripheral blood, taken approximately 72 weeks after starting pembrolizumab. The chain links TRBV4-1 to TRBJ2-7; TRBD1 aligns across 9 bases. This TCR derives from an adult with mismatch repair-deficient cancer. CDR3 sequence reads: CASSQRTGAYEQYF. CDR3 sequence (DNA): TGCGCCAGCAGCCAGAGGACAGGGGCCTACGAGCAGTACTTC.